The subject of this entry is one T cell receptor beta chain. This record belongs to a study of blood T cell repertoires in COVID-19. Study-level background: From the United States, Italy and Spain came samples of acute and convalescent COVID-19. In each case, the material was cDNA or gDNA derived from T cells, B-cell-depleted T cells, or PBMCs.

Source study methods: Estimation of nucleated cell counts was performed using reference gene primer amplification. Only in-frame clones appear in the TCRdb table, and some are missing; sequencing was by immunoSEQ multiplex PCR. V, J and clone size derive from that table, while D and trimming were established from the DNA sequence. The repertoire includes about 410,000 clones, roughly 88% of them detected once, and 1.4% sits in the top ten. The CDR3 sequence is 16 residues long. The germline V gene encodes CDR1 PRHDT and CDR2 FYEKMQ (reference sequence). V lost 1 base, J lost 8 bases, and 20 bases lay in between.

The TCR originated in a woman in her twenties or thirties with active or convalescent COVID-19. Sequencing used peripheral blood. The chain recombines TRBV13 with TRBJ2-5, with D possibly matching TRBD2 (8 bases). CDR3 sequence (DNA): TGTGCCAGCAGCTTAGACGGGACTAGGGGGCTCCAAACCCAGTACTTC. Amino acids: CASSLDGTRGLQTQYF.